The 3 T cell receptor beta chains below were found in one sample sequenced in a study of regulatory T cells in long-lasting Graves disease. The time point here: newly diagnosed GD, antithyroid drugs for less than 3 months. PBMC-derived RNA was used for the TCR library. Investigators prepared the TCR beta libraries by applying iRepertoire HTBI primers and Arm-PCR of CDR3 regions. MiXCR, run by TCRdb on the multiplex PCR reads, gives a single entry per CDR3 protein. The sample has 200,000 to 250,000 distinct CDR3 sequences, 20% to 25% seen once; the top ten hold roughly 13%. The specimen was peripheral blood mononuclear cells (PBMCs), collected at new diagnosis, from a patient treated with antithyroid drugs. These receptors came from a female donor with Graves disease.

The table lists this clonotype with a few counts. The chain carries TRBV4-1 and TRBJ1-2; D gene unclear. The V end was cut by 1 base, the J end by 3 bases, with 15 bases between. The CDR3 sequence is 16 residues long. CDR1 MGHRA and CDR2 YSYEKL come from the germline V gene. Here the CDR3 reads CASSQAGGNGYYGYTF. CDR3 coding DNA: TGCGCCAGCAGCCAAGCTGGAGGGAATGGGTACTATGGCTACACCTTC.

This clonotype was counted between two and nine times. This chain uses TRBV19 with TRBJ1-1, with 8 positions matching TRBD1. V shed 10 bases and J 5 bases; nucleotides not matched to a gene: 9. Germline V gene sequence: CDR1 LNHDA, CDR2 SQIVND (reference sequence). The CDR3 contains 13 residues. The CDR3 DNA is TGTGCCACCACAGACAGGGGTTGGACTGAAGCTTTCTTT. Protein product: CATTDRGWTEAFF.

This clonotype was counted at least ten times. The CDR3 DNA reads as TGTGCCAGCAGTTCCCCCAGGACAGTTTACGAGCAGTACTTC. This translates into CASSSPRTVYEQYF. The chain carries TRBV28 and TRBJ2-7, with a weak D call TRBD1 (6 bases). Trimming removed 4 bases from V and 4 bases from J, with 14 bases in between. Germline assignment: CDR1 MDHEN and CDR2 SYDVKM. The CDR3 totals 14 residues. The variable domain in full, with the rest retrieved from reference TRBV28 and TRBJ2-7, is DVKVTQSSRYLVKRTGEKVFLECVQDMDHENMFWYRQDPGLGLRLIYFSYDVKMKEKGDIPEGYSVSREKKERFSLILESASTNQTSMYLCASSSPRTVYEQYFGPGTRLTVT.